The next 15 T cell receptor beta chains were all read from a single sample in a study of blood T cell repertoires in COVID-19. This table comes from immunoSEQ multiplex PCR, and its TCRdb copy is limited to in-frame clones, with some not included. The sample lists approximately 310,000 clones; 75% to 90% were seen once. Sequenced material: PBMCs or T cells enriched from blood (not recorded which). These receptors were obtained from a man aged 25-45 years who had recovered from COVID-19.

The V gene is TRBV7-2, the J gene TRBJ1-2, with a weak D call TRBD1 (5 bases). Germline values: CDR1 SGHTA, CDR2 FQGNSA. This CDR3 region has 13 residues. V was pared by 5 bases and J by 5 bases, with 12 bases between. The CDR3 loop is CASSPQEGYGYTF. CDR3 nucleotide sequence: TGTGCCAGCAGCCCGCAGGAGGGGTATGGCTACACCTTC.

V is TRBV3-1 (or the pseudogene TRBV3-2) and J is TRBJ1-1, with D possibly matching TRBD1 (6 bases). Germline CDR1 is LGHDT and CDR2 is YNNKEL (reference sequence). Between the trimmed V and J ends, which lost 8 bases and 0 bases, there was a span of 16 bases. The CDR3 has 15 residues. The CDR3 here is CASQDRAKLNTEAFF. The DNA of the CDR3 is TGTGCCAGCCAGGACAGAGCTAAATTGAACACTGAAGCTTTCTTT.

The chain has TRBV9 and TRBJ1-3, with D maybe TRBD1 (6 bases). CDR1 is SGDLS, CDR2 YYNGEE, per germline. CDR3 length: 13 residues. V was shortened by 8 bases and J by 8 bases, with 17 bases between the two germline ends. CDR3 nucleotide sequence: TGTGCCAGTTCGGTACAGGGTTGGGACACCATATATTTT. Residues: CASSVQGWDTIYF.

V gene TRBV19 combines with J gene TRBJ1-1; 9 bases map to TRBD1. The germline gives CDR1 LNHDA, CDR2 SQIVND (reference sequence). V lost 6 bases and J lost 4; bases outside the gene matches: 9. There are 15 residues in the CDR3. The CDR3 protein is CASRRTGDIGTEAFF. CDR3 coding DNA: TGTGCCAGTAGACGGACAGGGGATATTGGCACTGAAGCTTTCTTT.

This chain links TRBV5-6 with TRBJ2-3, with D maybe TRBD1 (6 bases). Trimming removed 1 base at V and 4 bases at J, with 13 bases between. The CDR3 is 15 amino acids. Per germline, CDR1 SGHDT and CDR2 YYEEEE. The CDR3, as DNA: TGTGCCAGCAGCTTGTTCTTAACAGGGCCAGATACGCAGTATTTT. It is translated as CASSLFLTGPDTQYF.

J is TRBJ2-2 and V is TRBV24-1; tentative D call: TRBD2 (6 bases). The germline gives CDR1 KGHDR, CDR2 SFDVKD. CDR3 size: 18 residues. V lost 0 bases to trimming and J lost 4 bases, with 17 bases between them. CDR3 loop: CATSDLHYAGPSTGELFF. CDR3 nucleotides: TGTGCCACCAGTGATTTGCATTATGCGGGGCCCTCCACCGGGGAGCTGTTTTTT.

CDR3 amino acids: CASSSPGLAYEQYF. Written as DNA, the CDR3 is TGTGCCAGCAGTTCACCAGGACTAGCATACGAGCAGTACTTC. The V gene is TRBV2, the J gene TRBJ2-7; TRBD2 agrees at 8 bases. The CDR3 loop spans 14 amino acids. V was clipped by 5 bases and J by 4 bases; unmatched bases: 7. Germline assignment: CDR1 SNHLY and CDR2 FYNNEI.

The CDR3: CASNPTHRDTDTQYF. The CDR3, as DNA: TGTGCCAGTAACCCCACTCACCGGGACACAGATACGCAGTATTTT. The V call is TRBV19, the J call TRBJ2-3; tentative D call: TRBD2 (5 bases). This CDR3 contains 15 residues. Per the germline V gene, CDR1 is LNHDA and CDR2 is SQIVND (reference sequence). V gave up 7 bases and J gave up 2 bases, with 16 bases separating them.

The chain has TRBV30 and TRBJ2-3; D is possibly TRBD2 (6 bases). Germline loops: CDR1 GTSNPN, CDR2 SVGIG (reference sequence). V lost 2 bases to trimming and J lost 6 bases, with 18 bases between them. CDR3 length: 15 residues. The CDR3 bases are TGTGCCTGGAGTAAGGACTCGCGGGGAATGGATACGCAGTATTTT. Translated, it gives CAWSKDSRGMDTQYF.

CDR3 region: CTSSHPCTCPYEQYF. DNA for the CDR3: TGCACCAGCAGCCACCCTTGTACTTGCCCCTACGAGCAGTACTTC. The gene calls are TRBV1 and TRBJ2-7; the table's D call, TRBD2, has no DNA check behind it. TRBV1 is a pseudogene. CDR3 length: 15 residues.

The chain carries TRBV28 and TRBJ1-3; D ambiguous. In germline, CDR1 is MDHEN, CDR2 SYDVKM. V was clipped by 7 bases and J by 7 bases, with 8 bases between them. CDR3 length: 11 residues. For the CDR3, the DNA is TGTGCCAGCACGGGCGGGAACACCATATATTTT. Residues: CASTGGNTIYF.

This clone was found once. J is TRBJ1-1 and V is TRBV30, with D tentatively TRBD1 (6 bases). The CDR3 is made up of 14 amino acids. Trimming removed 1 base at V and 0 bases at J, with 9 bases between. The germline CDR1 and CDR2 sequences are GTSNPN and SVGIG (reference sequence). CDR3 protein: CAWSAGQLNTEAFF. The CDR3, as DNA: TGTGCCTGGAGTGCTGGACAGCTGAACACTGAAGCTTTCTTT.

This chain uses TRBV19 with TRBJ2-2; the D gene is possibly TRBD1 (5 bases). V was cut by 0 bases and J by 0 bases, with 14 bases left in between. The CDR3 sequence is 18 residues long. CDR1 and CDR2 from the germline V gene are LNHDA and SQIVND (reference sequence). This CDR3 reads CASSIDVRGPTNTGELFF. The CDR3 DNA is TGTGCCAGTAGTATAGATGTTAGGGGTCCAACGAACACCGGGGAGCTGTTTTTT.

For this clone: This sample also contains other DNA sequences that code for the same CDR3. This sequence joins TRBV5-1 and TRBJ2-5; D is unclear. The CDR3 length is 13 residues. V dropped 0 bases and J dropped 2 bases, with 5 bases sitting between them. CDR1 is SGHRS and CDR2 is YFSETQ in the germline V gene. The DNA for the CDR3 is TGCGCCAGCAGCTTGGCTCGTCAAGAGACCCAGTACTTC. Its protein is CASSLARQETQYF.

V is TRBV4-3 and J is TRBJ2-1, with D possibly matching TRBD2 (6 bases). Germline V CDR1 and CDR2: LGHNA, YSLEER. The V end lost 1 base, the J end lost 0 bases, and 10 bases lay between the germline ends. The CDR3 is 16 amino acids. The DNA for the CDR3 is TGCGCCAGCAGCCAAGTAGCGGTTAACTCCTACAATGAGCAGTTCTTC. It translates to CASSQVAVNSYNEQFF.